This section outlines one T cell receptor (beta chain) sequence together with its context. Its antigen is unknown. PCR employed 60 Vbeta and 13 Jbeta primers. Authors' data handling: Some 9.9 million of roughly 81 million unique TCR beta chains were shared, per a later count. Clones were sequenced by immunoSEQ multiplex PCR, and TCRdb holds only the in-frame ones, with some missing. From that table come the V and J calls and clone size; the DNA was used to work out D and trimming. The sample yields 120,000 or so clones, 66% seen once. These data originate in a study of cytomegalovirus exposure and HLA in healthy donors. Study results and caveats: Across all donors, roughly uniform sequencing depth was an assumption of the presence/absence analyses. Sequences of the TCR beta chain were said to predict the HLA-A and HLA-B alleles of most subjects accurately. The study designated fewer than 200 TCR beta chains cytomegalovirus-associated.

The ends lost 7 bases at V and 0 bases at J; junction bases unmatched: 12. The CDR3 is made up of 19 amino acids. Per germline, CDR1 LNHDA and CDR2 SQIVND (reference sequence). The sequenced material came from PBMCs. The source of this sequence is a man between 18 and 29 years old in good health and CMV-seronegative. This chain connects TRBV19 to TRBJ2-6, with 10 bases that match TRBD1. CDR3 nucleotides: TGTGCCAGTACCGCTCTCTTGGGACAGGGGATCTCTGGGGCCAACGTCCTGACTTTC. Amino acid sequence: CASTALLGQGISGANVLTF.